The 21 T cell receptor beta chains given below trace back to one sample, sequenced in a study of siplizumab effects on memory and regulatory T cells (dated by TCRdb to the late 2010s). The library was generated by the immunoSEQ multiplex PCR assay. As stored in TCRdb, this immuneACCESS dataset retains in-frame rearrangements with V and J assigned. A fraction of the clones does not appear; measured against another copy, unresolved V genes explain less than half of the discrepancy, and the remainder lacks a known reason. This sample comprises some 100,000 clones, around 90% of them detected only once. 9.5% to 15% of the sample is held by the ten biggest clonotypes. Sequenced input: non-Treg CD4+ T cells sorted from blood. What this sample's cell subset or site label stands for: FACS-sorted unstimulated CD4+ non-regulatory T cells. Receptors were obtained from a human donor in good health.

V usage is TRBV19 and J usage is TRBJ2-7, with 8 nucleotides matching TRBD1. Per the germline V gene, CDR1 is LNHDA and CDR2 is SQIVND (reference sequence). CDR3 length equals 14 residues. Trimming took 8 bases from V and 0 from J; bases not matched to a gene: 6. The DNA for the CDR3 is TGTGCCAGTGGCACAGGGGGGTCCTCCTACGAGCAGTACTTC. Amino acids: CASGTGGSSYEQYF.

V and J are TRBV10-2 and TRBJ1-3, with D unclear. The CDR3 consists of 16 residues. Germline lookup yields CDR1 WSHSY and CDR2 SAAADI. Trimming took off 0 bases at V and 4 bases at J, with 13 bases between the two ends. The CDR3 coding sequence is TGCGCCAGCAGTGAGTCACGGGGAACGACCGGAAACACCATATATTTT. Encoded protein: CASSESRGTTGNTIYF.

The chain links TRBV7-3 to TRBJ2-3, with TRBD2 identical over 14 bases. V dropped 5 bases and J dropped 8; count of bases not matched to a gene: 3. CDR3 length equals 14 residues. Germline loops: CDR1 SGHTA, CDR2 FQGTGA. CDR3 region: CASSPGLAGGTQYF. The CDR3 bases are TGTGCCAGCAGCCCAGGACTAGCGGGAGGTACGCAGTATTTT.

The chain combines TRBV6-4 with TRBJ2-7; D is perhaps TRBD1 or TRBD2 (7 bases each). Germline V lookup: CDR1 MRHNA, CDR2 SNTAGT. The CDR3 has 16 residues. V lost 5 bases, J lost 2 bases, and 19 bases lay in between. The CDR3: CASSPQGGIKPYEQYF. The CDR3 region has the DNA TGTGCCAGCAGTCCCCAGGGGGGGATTAAACCCTACGAGCAGTACTTC.

This sequence joins TRBV7-2 and TRBJ2-3; TRBD2 agrees at 12 bases. This CDR3 has 19 residues. V was pared by 4 bases and J by 2 bases, with 13 bases of the junction left unmatched. Germline CDR1 SGHTA, CDR2 FQGNSA. CDR3 sequence reads: CASSSPLWTSGTHTDTQYF. The CDR3 coding sequence is TGTGCCAGCAGCTCCCCCCTGTGGACTAGCGGGACCCACACAGATACGCAGTATTTT.

V usage is TRBV5-1 and J usage is TRBJ1-4, with a tentative D call TRBD1 (5 bases). This CDR3 has 15 amino acids. Deletions cut 4 bases from V and 4 bases from J, with 14 bases between. The germline gives CDR1 SGHRS, CDR2 YFSETQ. The CDR3 DNA is TGCGCCAGCAGCAGGGACGAGACCCTTAATGAAAAACTGTTTTTT. It yields the protein CASSRDETLNEKLFF. The full variable domain, in which reference TRBV5-1 and TRBJ1-4 provide the parts outside the CDR3, is KAGVTQTPRYLIKTRGQQVTLSCSPISGHRSVSWYQQTPGQGLQFLFEYFSETQRNKGNFPGRFSGRQFSNSRSEMNVSTLELGDSALYLCASSRDETLNEKLFFGSGTQLSVL.

This chain connects TRBV27 to TRBJ1-4; TRBD1 is a possible D gene (6 bases). Trimming shortened V by 5 bases and J by 4 bases, and 14 bases separated the two germline ends. Germline values: CDR1 MNHEY, CDR2 SMNVEV (reference sequence). The CDR3 is made up of 15 amino acids. The CDR3 loop reads CASSNNRDFNEKLFF. CDR3 DNA: TGTGCCAGCAGTAACAACAGGGACTTTAATGAAAAACTGTTTTTT.

The chain links TRBV7-8 to TRBJ2-2; 11 bases are shared with TRBD2. V gave up 4 bases and J gave up 1 base; unmatched junction bases: 2. The V gene's germline CDR1 is SGHVS and CDR2 FQNEAQ. The CDR3 has 16 residues. The chain's CDR3 is CASSYTSGGNTGELFF. CDR3 in DNA: TGTGCCAGCAGCTACACTAGCGGGGGGAACACCGGGGAGCTGTTTTTT.

The V call is TRBV5-1, the J call TRBJ2-1, with D unresolved. This CDR3 spans 13 amino acids. The V end lost 0 bases, the J end lost 9 bases, and 10 bases lay between the germline ends. Germline CDR1 SGHRS, CDR2 YFSETQ. The CDR3 is CASSLEQGREQFF. CDR3 bases: TGCGCCAGCAGCTTGGAGCAAGGTCGTGAGCAGTTCTTC.

The table lists this clone with a count of one. Here the CDR3 reads CASNRDNSADTQYF. The CDR3 coding sequence is TGTGCCAGCAACCGGGACAATTCGGCAGATACGCAGTATTTT. This rearrangement joins TRBV7-8 to TRBJ2-3, with a possible D match to TRBD1 (6 bases). The CDR3 covers 14 residues. Germline loops: CDR1 SGHVS, CDR2 FQNEAQ. The V end lost 7 bases, the J end lost 4 bases, and 15 bases lay between the germline ends.

The rearrangement links TRBV6-4 to TRBJ2-5; D unresolved. The V and J ends lost 8 bases and 2 bases respectively, with 6 bases between them. Germline CDR1 MRHNA, CDR2 SNTAGT. The CDR3 spans 11 residues. The CDR3 sequence is CASGRQETQYF. The CDR3 DNA reads as TGTGCCAGCGGTAGACAAGAGACCCAGTACTTC.

The chain employs TRBV30 and TRBJ2-1, with D possibly matching TRBD2 (6 bases). Trimming stripped 5 bases from V and 2 bases from J, with 16 bases between. CDR3 length: 15 residues. CDR1 is GTSNPN and CDR2 is SVGIG in the germline V gene (reference sequence). The CDR3: CAWRGVAATYNEQFF. CDR3 nucleotide sequence: TGTGCCTGGCGTGGGGTAGCGGCTACCTACAATGAGCAGTTCTTC.

The chain has TRBV19 and TRBJ1-5, with a possible D match to TRBD1 (5 bases). V was clipped by 4 bases and J by 6 bases, with 13 bases between them. The CDR3 loop spans 14 amino acids. CDR1 and CDR2 (germline): LNHDA, SQIVND (reference sequence). CDR3 nucleotide sequence: TGTGCCAGTAGTACCCGACAGTCCGGTCAGCCCCAGCATTTT. Its translation: CASSTRQSGQPQHF. The entire variable domain, with the rest obtained from reference TRBV19 and TRBJ1-5, is as follows: DGGITQSPKYLFRKEGQNVTLSCEQNLNHDAMYWYRQDPGQGLRLIYYSQIVNDFQKGDIAEGYSVSREKKESFPLTVTSAQKNPTAFYLCASSTRQSGQPQHFGDGTRLSIL.

This clone was seen more than once but under ten times. The rearrangement links TRBV5-4 to TRBJ2-7; D unresolved. The V end was cut by 4 bases, the J end by 7 bases, with 15 bases between. The germline CDR1 and CDR2 sequences are SGHNT and YYREEE (reference sequence). The CDR3 is 13 residues long. The CDR3 region is CASSRGTDQEQYF. The CDR3 DNA is TGTGCCAGCAGCAGAGGCACAGATCAGGAGCAGTACTTC. The full variable domain, rest sourced from reference TRBV5-4 and TRBJ2-7, is ETGVTQSPTHLIKTRGQQVTLRCSSQSGHNTVSWYQQALGQGPQFIFQYYREEENGRGNFPPRFSGLQFPNYSSELNVNALELDDSALYLCASSRGTDQEQYFGPGTRLTVT.

The CDR3, as DNA: TGCGCCAGCCACGACACCCCAAACTCCTACAATGAGCAGTTCTTC. It is translated as CASHDTPNSYNEQFF. This sequence joins TRBV5-1 and TRBJ2-1; D remains ambiguous. The CDR3 has 15 residues. V was shortened by 7 bases and J by 0 bases, with 14 bases between the two germline ends. Germline CDR1 and CDR2: SGHRS and YFSETQ. The whole variable domain, filled in from reference TRBV5-1 and TRBJ2-1, reads KAGVTQTPRYLIKTRGQQVTLSCSPISGHRSVSWYQQTPGQGLQFLFEYFSETQRNKGNFPGRFSGRQFSNSRSEMNVSTLELGDSALYLCASHDTPNSYNEQFFGPGTRLTVL.

The chain uses TRBV19 and TRBJ2-7; 7 positions agree with TRBD2. From germline, CDR1 is LNHDA and CDR2 SQIVND (reference sequence). V was pared by 4 bases and J by 0 bases, with 6 bases of the junction left unmatched. The CDR3 consists of 15 residues. The CDR3 spells CASSSPRDYSYEQYF. In nucleotides, the CDR3 is TGTGCCAGTAGTAGTCCCAGGGACTACTCCTACGAGCAGTACTTC.

The CDR3 loop reads CASSPGAGELFF. Here the CDR3 DNA reads TGTGCCAGCAGCCCCGGAGCCGGGGAGCTGTTTTTT. This sequence joins TRBV9 and TRBJ2-2, with D hard to call. V was pared by 4 bases and J by 6 bases, with 7 bases between. The CDR3 consists of 12 residues. Germline V lookup: CDR1 SGDLS, CDR2 YYNGEE.

V usage is TRBV11-1 and J usage is TRBJ2-5; D ambiguous. The CDR3 totals 15 residues. CDR1 and CDR2 from the germline V gene are SGHAT and FQDESV (reference sequence). V lost 1 base and J 4 bases, leaving 13 bases between the germline ends. The DNA of the CDR3 is TGTGCCAGCAGCTTAGTACCTACTCCTGGAGAGACCCAGTACTTC. This sequence encodes CASSLVPTPGETQYF.

CDR3 nucleotide sequence: TGTGCCAGTAGTATATCCGGGGAGCTGACCCAGTACTTC. This translates into CASSISGELTQYF. The chain combines TRBV19 with TRBJ2-5, with a possible D match to TRBD2 (5 bases). CDR3 length: 13 amino acids. Germline CDR1 LNHDA, CDR2 SQIVND (reference sequence). Deletions cut 2 bases from V and 7 bases from J, with 11 bases between.

This clone is a singleton in its sample. The rearrangement links TRBV4-3 to TRBJ2-3, with 9 bases matching TRBD2. V shed 3 bases, J shed 0 bases, and the junction held 4 bases outside the gene matches. This CDR3 region has 16 residues. CDR1 and CDR2 from the germline V gene are LGHNA and YSLEER. The DNA of the CDR3 is TGCGCCAGCAGCCAGCTTCTAGCGGGAAGCACAGATACGCAGTATTTT. This translates into CASSQLLAGSTDTQYF.

The chain links TRBV19 to TRBJ2-3, with D perhaps given as TRBD1 or TRBD2 (6 bases each). The germline CDR1 and CDR2 sequences are LNHDA and SQIVND (reference sequence). Trimming took off 6 bases at V and 5 bases at J, with 15 bases between the two ends. The CDR3 extends over 14 amino acids. DNA of the CDR3: TGTGCCAGTAGGGAGAGGGGGGAAAGAGATACGCAGTATTTT. It encodes CASRERGERDTQYF.